The present T cell receptor beta chain was sequenced within a study of shared clonotypes between healthy human individuals. This CDR3 contains 16 residues. Germline assignment: CDR1 SGHTA and CDR2 FQGNSA. The trim removed 5 bases at V and 0 bases at J, leaving 9 bases unmatched. Here immunoSEQ multiplex PCR was the method, and the copy in TCRdb shows in-frame clones only, minus some. The data hold some 1 million clones, with more than 60% observed a single time. The sequence derives from a man younger than 35 in good health. The chain joins TRBV7-2 to TRBJ2-7, with TRBD2 matching over 8 bases. The sequenced sample consisted of memory CD4+ T cells sorted from blood. As to subset: CD45RA-negative fraction. In DNA, the CDR3 is TGTGCCAGCAGCCCCTCTTCGGGAGGGGTCTCCTACGAGCAGTACTTC. This translates into CASSPSSGGVSYEQYF.